One and the same sample provided the 14 T cell receptor beta chains below, sequenced in a study of blood T cell repertoires in COVID-19. Using immunoSEQ multiplex PCR, the repertoire was profiled, and TCRdb retains in-frame clones only, with some absent. The data show about 430,000 clones, roughly 90% seen once. The sequencing input was peripheral blood. The source is a man between 18 and 35 years old with COVID-19, enrolled during active disease.

The V gene is TRBV2, the J gene TRBJ2-1; D remains ambiguous. The V end lost 4 bases, the J end lost 3 bases, and 7 bases lay between the germline ends. Per germline, CDR1 SNHLY and CDR2 FYNNEI. CDR3 length equals 13 residues. This CDR3 is CASSASFYNEQFF. As DNA, the CDR3 is TGTGCCAGCAGTGCGTCCTTCTACAATGAGCAGTTCTTC.

This clone was observed many times. CDR3 sequence (DNA): TGTGCCAGCACTGCGGACAGGGGAGACAATCAGCCCCAGCATTTT. Encoded protein: CASTADRGDNQPQHF. This chain connects TRBV25-1 to TRBJ1-5, with 9 bases identical to TRBD1. Germline values: CDR1 MGHDK, CDR2 SYGVNS. V shed 7 bases and J 3 bases; nucleotides not matched to a gene: 7. CDR3 length: 15 residues.

This clone showed up just once. The chain couples TRBV27 to TRBJ1-1; TRBD1 agrees at 9 bases. In germline, CDR1 is MNHEY, CDR2 SMNVEV (reference sequence). With V trimmed by 3 bases and J by 4 bases, 3 bases remained unmatched. The CDR3 loop spans 14 amino acids. Here the CDR3 reads CASSLTGGSTEAFF. The CDR3 DNA follows: TGTGCCAGCAGTTTGACAGGGGGAAGCACTGAAGCTTTCTTT.

This chain joins TRBV12-3 or TRBV12-4 and TRBJ2-7; 7 bases are a match to TRBD1. The V gene end was trimmed by 8 bases and the J gene end by 6 bases; junction bases not matched to a gene: 10. The CDR3 spans 13 residues. CDR3 in DNA: TGTGCCAGCGGGAGACAGGGCACAGGCGAGCAGTACTTC. Translation gives CASGRQGTGEQYF.

A single count supports this clone. This CDR3 reads CASSRSGGGDTQYF. The CDR3 region has the DNA TGCGCCAGCAGCCGGTCCGGGGGGGGAGATACGCAGTATTTT. The J gene is TRBJ2-3, the V gene TRBV4-1; TRBD2 matches 8 bases. The junction had 5 bases not matched to a gene; V was cut back by 4 bases and J by 5 bases. The CDR3 has 14 amino acids. From germline, CDR1 is MGHRA and CDR2 YSYEKL.

This clone was detected only once. The chain combines TRBV7-9 with TRBJ1-2; the D is unclear. The CDR3 extends over 14 amino acids. The germline CDR1 and CDR2 sequences are SEHNR and FQNEAQ (reference sequence). V was shortened by 0 bases and J by 6 bases, with 11 bases between the two germline ends. In DNA form, the CDR3 reads TGTGCCAGCAGCTTAGCAGCGGGGTTTGATGGCTACACCTTC. This gives the protein CASSLAAGFDGYTF.

CDR3 sequence reads: CASSLWQGVNTEAFF. CDR3 DNA: TGTGCCAGCAGCTTGTGGCAGGGCGTGAACACTGAAGCTTTCTTT. The chain couples TRBV5-5 to TRBJ1-1, with D perhaps TRBD1 (5 bases). V shed 1 base and J shed 0 bases, with 10 bases lying between them. Germline V gene sequence: CDR1 SGHKS, CDR2 YYEKEE (reference sequence). The CDR3 covers 15 residues. Together with reference TRBV5-5 and TRBJ1-1, the CDR3 gives the full variable domain: DAGVTQSPTHLIKTRGQQVTLRCSPISGHKSVSWYQQVLGQGPQFIFQYYEKEERGRGNFPDRFSARQFPNYSSELNVNALLLGDSALYLCASSLWQGVNTEAFFGQGTRLTVV.

V usage is TRBV2 and J usage is TRBJ1-3; no clear D gene. The CDR3 consists of 14 residues. V was clipped by 7 bases and J by 2 bases, with 12 bases between them. Germline lookup yields CDR1 SNHLY and CDR2 FYNNEI. Here the CDR3 reads CASKYGVAGNTIYF. The CDR3 bases are TGTGCCAGCAAATACGGGGTGGCTGGAAACACCATATATTTT.

CDR3 sequence: CASIPPGLPQNPYEQYF. In DNA form, the CDR3 reads TGTGCCAGCATCCCTCCGGGACTACCGCAAAATCCCTACGAGCAGTACTTC. The chain carries TRBV7-8 and TRBJ2-7; 7 bases map to TRBD2. Trimming took 7 bases from V and 2 from J; bases not matched to a gene: 17. The CDR3 length is 17 residues. Germline V gene lookup returns CDR1 SGHVS and CDR2 FQNEAQ.

This clone showed up just once. CDR3 in DNA: TGTGCCACCAGTGATTTAGGAGGAGGTCAGAAAAGCTCTGGAAACACCATATATTTT. This gives the protein CATSDLGGGQKSSGNTIYF. The V call is TRBV24-1, the J call TRBJ1-3; D is ambiguous. This CDR3 region has 19 residues. With 1 base removed from V and 0 bases from J, the gap between germline ends came to 18 bases. CDR1 and CDR2 (germline): KGHDR, SFDVKD.

The V and J genes are TRBV5-1 and TRBJ1-1, with TRBD1 identical over 8 bases. The CDR3 is made up of 14 amino acids. Trimming cost V 4 bases and J 4 bases; bases outside gene matches: 6. Germline assignment: CDR1 SGHRS and CDR2 YFSETQ. CDR3 amino acids: CASSAPTGGTEAFF. The DNA for the CDR3 is TGCGCCAGCAGCGCTCCTACAGGGGGCACTGAAGCTTTCTTT.

The chain is built from TRBV21-1 and TRBJ1-1. TRBV21-1 is marked as a pseudogene. The CDR3 is 15 residues long. CDR3: CASSQLHYRNTEAFF. CDR3 DNA sequence: TGTGCCAGCAGCCAACTGCACTATCGCAACACTGAAGCTTTCTTT.

This clone was observed once. The J gene is TRBJ2-2, the V gene TRBV9, with 9 bases aligning to TRBD2. V gave up 4 bases and J gave up 7 bases; unmatched junction bases: 5. Germline V gene sequence: CDR1 SGDLS, CDR2 YYNGEE. This CDR3 spans 14 amino acids. This CDR3 is CASSPGSGSGELFF. CDR3 DNA: TGTGCCAGCAGCCCGGGTAGCGGGAGCGGGGAGCTGTTTTTT.

This clone was detected a few times. CDR3: CASSNRQHSNQPQHF. For the CDR3, the DNA is TGTGCCAGCAGTAACCGACAGCATAGCAATCAGCCCCAGCATTTT. V usage is TRBV27 and J usage is TRBJ1-5; D might be TRBD1 (5 bases). Germline V gene sequence: CDR1 MNHEY, CDR2 SMNVEV (reference sequence). Trimming stripped 5 bases from V and 0 bases from J, with 11 bases between. This CDR3 has 15 amino acids.